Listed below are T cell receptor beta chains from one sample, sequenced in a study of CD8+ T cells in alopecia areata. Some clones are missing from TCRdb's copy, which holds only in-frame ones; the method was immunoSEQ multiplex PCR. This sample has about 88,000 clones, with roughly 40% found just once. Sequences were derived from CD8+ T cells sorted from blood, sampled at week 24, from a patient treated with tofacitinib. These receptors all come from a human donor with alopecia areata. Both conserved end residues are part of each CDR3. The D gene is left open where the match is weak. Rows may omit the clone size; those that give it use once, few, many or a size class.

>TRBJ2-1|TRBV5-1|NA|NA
CASSVRWDEQFF
TGCGCCAGCAGCGTCCGGTGGGATGAGCAGTTCTTC
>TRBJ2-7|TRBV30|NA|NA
CAWSVLGLATYEQYF
TGTGCCTGGAGTGTATTGGGTCTAGCGACCTACGAGCAGTACTTC
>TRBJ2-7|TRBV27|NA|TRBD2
CASSPVAGASYEQYF
TGTGCCAGCAGTCCAGTCGCGGGAGCTTCCTACGAGCAGTACTTC
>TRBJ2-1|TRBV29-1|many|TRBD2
CSVPGLAVYNEQFF
TGCAGCGTTCCGGGACTAGCGGTTTACAATGAGCAGTTCTTC
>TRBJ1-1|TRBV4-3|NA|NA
CASSLLRGNTEAFF
TGCGCCAGCAGCCTCCTCCGGGGGAACACTGAAGCTTTCTTT
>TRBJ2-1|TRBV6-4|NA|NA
CASSEASSYNEQFF
TGTGCCAGCAGTGAGGCTAGTTCGTACAATGAGCAGTTCTTC
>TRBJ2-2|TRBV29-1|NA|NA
CSVITGRYRAGELFF
TGCAGCGTTATCACAGGGAGGTACAGGGCCGGGGAGCTGTTTTTT
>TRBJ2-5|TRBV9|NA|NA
CASSVGGQPQETQYF
TGTGCCAGCAGCGTAGGAGGACAGCCCCAAGAGACCCAGTACTTC
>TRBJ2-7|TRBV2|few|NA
CASSERASYEQYF
TGTGCCAGCAGTGAAAGGGCTAGCTACGAGCAGTACTTC
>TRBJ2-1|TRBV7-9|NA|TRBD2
CASQLSGRDNEQFF
TGTGCCAGCCAACTTAGCGGGAGGGACAATGAGCAGTTCTTC
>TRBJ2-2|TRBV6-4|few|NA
CASSSMRSRGTGELFF
TGTGCCAGCAGTAGCATGAGGAGCCGGGGAACCGGGGAGCTGTTTTTT
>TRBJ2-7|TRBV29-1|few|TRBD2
CSVNGRTSGKYEQYF
TGCAGCGTGAACGGGAGGACTAGCGGGAAATACGAGCAGTACTTC
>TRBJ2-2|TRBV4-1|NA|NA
CASSQIQGNTGELFF
TGCGCCAGCAGCCAAATTCAGGGGAACACCGGGGAGCTGTTTTTT
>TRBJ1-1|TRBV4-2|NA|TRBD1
CASSQGVGTGVNTEAFF
TGTGCCAGCAGCCAAGGGGTCGGGACAGGGGTGAACACTGAAGCTTTCTTT
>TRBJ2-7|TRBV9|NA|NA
CASSVVGGGEQYF
TGTGCCAGCAGCGTAGTCGGCGGCGGCGAGCAGTACTTC
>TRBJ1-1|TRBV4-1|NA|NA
CASSHPGGGNTEAFF
TGCGCCAGCAGCCACCCAGGCGGGGGTAACACTGAAGCTTTCTTT
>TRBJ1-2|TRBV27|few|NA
CASSGGMNYGYTF
TGTGCCAGCAGCGGGGGCATGAACTATGGCTACACCTTC
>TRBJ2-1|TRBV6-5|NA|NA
CASSLRSSRVVEQFF
TGTGCCAGCAGCCTCCGGTCCTCGAGAGTGGTAGAGCAGTTCTTC
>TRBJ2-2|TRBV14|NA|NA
CASSQEPLPAPGELFF
TGTGCCAGCAGCCAAGAACCCCTCCCGGCTCCCGGGGAGCTGTTTTTT
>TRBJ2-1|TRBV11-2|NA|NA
CASSLGQGVEQFF
TGTGCCAGCAGCTTAGGGCAGGGAGTTGAGCAGTTCTTC
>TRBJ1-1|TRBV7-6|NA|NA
CASSLRENTEAFF
TGTGCCAGCAGCTTGCGGGAAAACACTGAAGCTTTCTTT
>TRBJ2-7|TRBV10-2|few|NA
CASSEITSGEQYF
TGCGCCAGCAGTGAGATTACCTCGGGGGAGCAGTACTTC
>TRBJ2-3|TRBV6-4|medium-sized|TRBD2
CASKRLAGGTDTQYF
TGTGCCAGCAAAAGACTAGCGGGGGGCACAGATACGCAGTATTTT
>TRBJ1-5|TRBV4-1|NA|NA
CASSQEGVGNQPQHF
TGCGCCAGCAGCCAAGAGGGGGTAGGCAATCAGCCCCAGCATTTT
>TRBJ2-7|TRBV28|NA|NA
CASSVGDPFSYEQYF
TGTGCCAGCAGTGTAGGGGACCCTTTCTCCTACGAGCAGTACTTC
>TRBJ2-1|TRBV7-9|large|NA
CASSPLGPEQFF
TGTGCCAGCAGCCCCCTAGGGCCTGAGCAGTTCTTC
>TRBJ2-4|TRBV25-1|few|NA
CASTEGGGNRDIQYF
TGTGCCAGCACGGAGGGGGGCGGAAATCGGGACATTCAGTACTTC
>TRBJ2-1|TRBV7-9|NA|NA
CASSLGVNEQFF
TGTGCCAGCAGCTTAGGCGTCAATGAGCAGTTCTTC
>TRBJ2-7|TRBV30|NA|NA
CAWELNRGNEQYF
TGTGCCTGGGAACTTAATCGGGGGAACGAGCAGTACTTC
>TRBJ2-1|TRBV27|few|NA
CASKTDNEQFF
TGTGCCAGCAAAACCGACAATGAGCAGTTCTTC
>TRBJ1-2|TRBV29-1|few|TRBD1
CSVWDRGPGYTF
TGCAGCGTCTGGGACAGGGGGCCTGGCTACACCTTC
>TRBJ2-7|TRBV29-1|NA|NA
CSVEEPQGAYEQYF
TGCAGCGTTGAAGAGCCCCAGGGAGCCTACGAGCAGTACTTC
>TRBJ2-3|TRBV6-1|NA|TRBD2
CASMSGGSSTDTQYF
TGTGCCAGCATGTCTGGCGGGAGTAGCACAGATACGCAGTATTTT